The TCR beta chain under discussion was sequenced for a study of cytomegalovirus exposure and HLA in healthy donors. Background on the study: Earlier work reported roughly 120 million unique TCR beta sequences from about 179 million T cells.

This clone was picked up one time. Its antigen is unidentified. An end of the junction does not agree with germline; a read error may underlie this. General study points: A later analysis reportedly identified an Asian-associated ancestry cluster as carrying fewer N-insertions than the approximately 670-donor mean. Of the V segments, some could not be distinguished, including TRBV6-2 and TRBV6-3, and were excluded. From TCR beta sequences, most subjects' HLA-A and HLA-B alleles were reportedly predicted accurately.

Germline CDR1 and CDR2: SSHAT and FNYEAQ (reference sequence). The CDR3 length is 14 residues. Primers for the PCR totalled 60 Vbeta and 13 Jbeta. This table comes from immunoSEQ multiplex PCR, and its TCRdb copy is limited to in-frame clones, with some not included. Among roughly 150,000 clones listed, around 77% were seen once. The rearrangement joins TRBV7-7 to TRBJ1-2; TRBD1 aligns across 8 bases. Sequenced sample: PBMCs. This TCR was sampled from a man aged 50 to 59 in good health and CMV-seropositive. CDR3 protein: CASSHRDRTYGYTF. CDR3 DNA: TGTGCTAGCAGCCACCGGGACAGGACTTATGGCTACACCTTC.